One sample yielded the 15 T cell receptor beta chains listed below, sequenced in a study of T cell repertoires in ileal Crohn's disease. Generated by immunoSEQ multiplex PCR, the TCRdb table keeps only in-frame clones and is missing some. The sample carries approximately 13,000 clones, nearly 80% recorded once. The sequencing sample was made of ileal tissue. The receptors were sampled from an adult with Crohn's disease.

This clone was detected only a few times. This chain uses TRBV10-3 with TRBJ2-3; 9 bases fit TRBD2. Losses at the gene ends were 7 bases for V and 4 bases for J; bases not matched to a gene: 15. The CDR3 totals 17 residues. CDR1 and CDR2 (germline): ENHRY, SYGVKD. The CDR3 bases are TGTGCCATCAAAAACGGGGCGGGGGGGCCGGCTGCAGATACGCAGTATTTT. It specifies CAIKNGAGGPAADTQYF.

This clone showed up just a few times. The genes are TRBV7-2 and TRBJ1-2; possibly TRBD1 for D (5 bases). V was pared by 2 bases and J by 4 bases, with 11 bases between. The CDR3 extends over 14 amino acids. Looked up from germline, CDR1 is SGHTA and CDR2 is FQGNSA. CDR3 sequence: CASSLRQPTYGYTF. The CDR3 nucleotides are TGTGCCAGCAGCTTAAGACAGCCTACCTATGGCTACACCTTC.

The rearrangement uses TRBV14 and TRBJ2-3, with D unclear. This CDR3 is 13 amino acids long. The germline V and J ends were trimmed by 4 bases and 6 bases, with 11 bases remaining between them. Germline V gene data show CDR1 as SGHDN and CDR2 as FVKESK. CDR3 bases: TGTGCCAGCAGCCGACTCGTTCCGGATACGCAGTATTTT. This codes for CASSRLVPDTQYF.

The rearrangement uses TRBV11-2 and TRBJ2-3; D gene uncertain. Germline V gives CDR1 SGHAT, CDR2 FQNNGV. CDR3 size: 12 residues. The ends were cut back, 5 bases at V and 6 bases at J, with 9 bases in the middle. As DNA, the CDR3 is TGTGCCAGCAGCCTGACTGACGATACGCAGTATTTT. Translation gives CASSLTDDTQYF.

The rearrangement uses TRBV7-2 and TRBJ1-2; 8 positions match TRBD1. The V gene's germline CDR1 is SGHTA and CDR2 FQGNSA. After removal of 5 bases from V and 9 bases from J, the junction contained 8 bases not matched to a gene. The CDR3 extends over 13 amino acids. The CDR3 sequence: CASSPDRAASYTF. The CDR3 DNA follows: TGTGCCAGCAGCCCGGACAGGGCCGCAAGCTACACCTTC.

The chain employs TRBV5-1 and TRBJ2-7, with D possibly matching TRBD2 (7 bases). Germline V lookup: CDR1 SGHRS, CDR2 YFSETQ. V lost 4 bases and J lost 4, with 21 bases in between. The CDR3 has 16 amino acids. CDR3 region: CASSLAAGAPPYEQYF. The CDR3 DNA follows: TGCGCCAGCAGCCTTGCGGCGGGGGCCCCCCCATACGAGCAGTACTTC.

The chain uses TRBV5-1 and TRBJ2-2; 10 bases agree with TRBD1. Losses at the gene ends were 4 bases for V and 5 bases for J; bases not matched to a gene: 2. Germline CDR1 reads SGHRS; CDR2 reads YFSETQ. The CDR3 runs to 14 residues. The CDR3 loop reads CASSRTGGTGELFF. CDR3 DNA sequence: TGCGCCAGCAGCCGGACAGGGGGGACCGGGGAGCTGTTTTTT.

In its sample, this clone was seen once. The CDR3 sequence: CSVGGLAGASNTGELFF. CDR3 DNA sequence: TGCAGCGTAGGCGGACTAGCGGGGGCATCGAACACCGGGGAGCTGTTTTTT. The V and J genes are TRBV29-1 and TRBJ2-2, with 13 bases identical to TRBD2. CDR1 and CDR2 from the germline V gene are SQVTM and ANQGSEA. The V and J ends lost 6 bases and 0 bases, in that order; junction bases with no gene match: 7. The CDR3 loop spans 17 amino acids.

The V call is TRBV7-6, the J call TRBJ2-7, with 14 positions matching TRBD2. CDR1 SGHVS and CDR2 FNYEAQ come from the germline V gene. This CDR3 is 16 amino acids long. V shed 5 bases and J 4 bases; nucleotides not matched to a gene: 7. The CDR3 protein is CASSPGLAGGLYEQYF. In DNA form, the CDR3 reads TGTGCCAGCAGCCCCGGACTAGCGGGGGGCCTGTACGAGCAGTACTTC.

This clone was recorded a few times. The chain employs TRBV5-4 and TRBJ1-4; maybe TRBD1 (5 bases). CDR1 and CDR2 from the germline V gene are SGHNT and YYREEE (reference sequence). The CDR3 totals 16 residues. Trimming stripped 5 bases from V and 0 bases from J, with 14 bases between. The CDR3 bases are TGTGCCAGCAGGGAGGGGCCCGCTGCAACTAATGAAAAACTGTTTTTT. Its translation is CASREGPAATNEKLFF.

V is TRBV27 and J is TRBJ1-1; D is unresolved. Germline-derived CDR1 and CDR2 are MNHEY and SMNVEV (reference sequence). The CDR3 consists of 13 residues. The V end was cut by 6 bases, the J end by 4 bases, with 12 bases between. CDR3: CASSIDKSTEAFF. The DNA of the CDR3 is TGTGCCAGCAGCATAGACAAAAGCACTGAAGCTTTCTTT.

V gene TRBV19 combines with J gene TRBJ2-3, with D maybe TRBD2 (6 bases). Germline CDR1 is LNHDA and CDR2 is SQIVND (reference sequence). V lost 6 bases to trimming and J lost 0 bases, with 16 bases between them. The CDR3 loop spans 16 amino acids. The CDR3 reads CASREGLAKSTDTQYF. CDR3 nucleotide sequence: TGTGCCAGTAGAGAGGGGCTAGCGAAGAGCACAGATACGCAGTATTTT.

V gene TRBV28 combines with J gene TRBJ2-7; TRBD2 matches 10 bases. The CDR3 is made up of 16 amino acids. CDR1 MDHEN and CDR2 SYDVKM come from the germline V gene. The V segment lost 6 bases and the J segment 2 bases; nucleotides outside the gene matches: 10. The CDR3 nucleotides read TGTGCCAGCAGCCCCACGATAGCGGGGGGTCCCTACGAGCAGTACTTC. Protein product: CASSPTIAGGPYEQYF.

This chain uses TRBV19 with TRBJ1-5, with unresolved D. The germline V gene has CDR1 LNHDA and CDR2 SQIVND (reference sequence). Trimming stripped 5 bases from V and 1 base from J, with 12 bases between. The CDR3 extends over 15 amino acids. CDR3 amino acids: CASSVYILSNQPQHF. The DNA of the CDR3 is TGTGCCAGTAGTGTTTACATCTTGAGCAATCAGCCCCAGCATTTT.

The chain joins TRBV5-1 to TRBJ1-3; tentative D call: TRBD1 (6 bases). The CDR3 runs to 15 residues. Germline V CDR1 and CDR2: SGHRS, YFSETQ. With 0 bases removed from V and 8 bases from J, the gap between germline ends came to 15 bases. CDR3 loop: CASSLAVRGLDTIYF. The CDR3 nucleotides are TGCGCCAGCAGCTTGGCCGTCAGGGGATTGGACACCATATATTTT.